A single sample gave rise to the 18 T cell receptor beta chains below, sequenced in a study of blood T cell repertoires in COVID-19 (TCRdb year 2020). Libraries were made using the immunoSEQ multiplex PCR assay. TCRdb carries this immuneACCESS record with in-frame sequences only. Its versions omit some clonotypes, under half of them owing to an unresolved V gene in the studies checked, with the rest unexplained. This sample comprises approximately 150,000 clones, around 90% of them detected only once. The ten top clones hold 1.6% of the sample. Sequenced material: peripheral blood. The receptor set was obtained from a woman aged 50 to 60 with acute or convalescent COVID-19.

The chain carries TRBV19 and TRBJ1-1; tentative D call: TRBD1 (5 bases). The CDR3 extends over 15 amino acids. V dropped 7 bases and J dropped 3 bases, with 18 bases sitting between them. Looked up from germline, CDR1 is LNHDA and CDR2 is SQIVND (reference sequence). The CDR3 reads CASTPGGGADTEAFF. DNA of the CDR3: TGTGCCAGTACCCCGGGGGGAGGGGCTGACACTGAAGCTTTCTTT.

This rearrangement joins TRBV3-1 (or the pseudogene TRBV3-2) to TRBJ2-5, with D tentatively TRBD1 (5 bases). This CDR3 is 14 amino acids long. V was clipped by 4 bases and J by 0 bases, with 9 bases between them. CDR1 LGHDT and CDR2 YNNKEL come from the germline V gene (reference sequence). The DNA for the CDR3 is TGTGCCAGCAGCCCCGGACACAACCAAGAGACCCAGTACTTC. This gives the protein CASSPGHNQETQYF.

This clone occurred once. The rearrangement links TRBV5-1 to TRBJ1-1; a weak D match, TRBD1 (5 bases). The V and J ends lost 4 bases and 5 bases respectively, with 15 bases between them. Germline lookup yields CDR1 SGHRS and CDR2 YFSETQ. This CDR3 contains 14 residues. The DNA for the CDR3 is TGCGCCAGCAGCCCTAACCCAGGGAGGACTGAAGCTTTCTTT. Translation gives CASSPNPGRTEAFF.

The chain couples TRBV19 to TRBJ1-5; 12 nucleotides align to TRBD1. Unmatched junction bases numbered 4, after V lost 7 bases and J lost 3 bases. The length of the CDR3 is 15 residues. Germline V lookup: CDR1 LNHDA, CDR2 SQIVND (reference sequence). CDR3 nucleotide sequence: TGTGCCAGTACCCGGGACAGGGGGCACAATCAGCCCCAGCATTTT. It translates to CASTRDRGHNQPQHF. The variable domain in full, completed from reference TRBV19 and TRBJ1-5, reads DGGITQSPKYLFRKEGQNVTLSCEQNLNHDAMYWYRQDPGQGLRLIYYSQIVNDFQKGDIAEGYSVSREKKESFPLTVTSAQKNPTAFYLCASTRDRGHNQPQHFGDGTRLSIL.

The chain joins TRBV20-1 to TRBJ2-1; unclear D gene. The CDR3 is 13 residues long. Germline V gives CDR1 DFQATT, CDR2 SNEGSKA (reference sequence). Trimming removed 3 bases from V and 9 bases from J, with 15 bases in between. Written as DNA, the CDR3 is TGCAGTGCTAGTTTGGGCCTGAGTCTTGAGCAGTTCTTC. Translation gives CSASLGLSLEQFF.

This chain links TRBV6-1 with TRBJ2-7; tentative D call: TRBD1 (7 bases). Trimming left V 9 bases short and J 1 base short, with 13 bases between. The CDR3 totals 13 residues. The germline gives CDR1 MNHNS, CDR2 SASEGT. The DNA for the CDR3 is TGTGCCAGTCAGGGGGGACCATCCTACGAGCAGTACTTC. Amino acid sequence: CASQGGPSYEQYF.

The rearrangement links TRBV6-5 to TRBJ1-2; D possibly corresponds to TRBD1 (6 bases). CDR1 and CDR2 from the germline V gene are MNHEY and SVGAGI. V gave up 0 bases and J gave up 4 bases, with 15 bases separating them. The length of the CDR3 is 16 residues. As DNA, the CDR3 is TGTGCCAGCAGTTACTCGTGGGAGGGGGTAAGCTATGGCTACACCTTC. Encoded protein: CASSYSWEGVSYGYTF.

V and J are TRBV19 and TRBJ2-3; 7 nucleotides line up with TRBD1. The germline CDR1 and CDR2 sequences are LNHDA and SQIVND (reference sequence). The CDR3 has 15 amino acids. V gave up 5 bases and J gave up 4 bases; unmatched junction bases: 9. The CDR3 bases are TGTGCCAGTAGTTTGGGACAGACCCTCGCAGATACGCAGTATTTT. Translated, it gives CASSLGQTLADTQYF. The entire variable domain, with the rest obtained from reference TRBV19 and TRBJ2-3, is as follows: DGGITQSPKYLFRKEGQNVTLSCEQNLNHDAMYWYRQDPGQGLRLIYYSQIVNDFQKGDIAEGYSVSREKKESFPLTVTSAQKNPTAFYLCASSLGQTLADTQYFGPGTRLTVL.

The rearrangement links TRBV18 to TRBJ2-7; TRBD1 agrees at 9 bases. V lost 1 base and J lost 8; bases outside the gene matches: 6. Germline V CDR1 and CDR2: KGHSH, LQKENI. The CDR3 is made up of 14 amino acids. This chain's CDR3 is CASSPQGQGPQQYF. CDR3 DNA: TGTGCCAGCTCACCACAGGGACAGGGTCCCCAGCAGTACTTC.

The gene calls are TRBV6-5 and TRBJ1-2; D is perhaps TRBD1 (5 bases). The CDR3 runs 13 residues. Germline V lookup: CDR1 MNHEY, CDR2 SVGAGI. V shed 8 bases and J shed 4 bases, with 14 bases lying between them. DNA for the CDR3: TGTGCCAGCCGGCGGGGCAGTGGCTATGGCTACACCTTC. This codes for CASRRGSGYGYTF.

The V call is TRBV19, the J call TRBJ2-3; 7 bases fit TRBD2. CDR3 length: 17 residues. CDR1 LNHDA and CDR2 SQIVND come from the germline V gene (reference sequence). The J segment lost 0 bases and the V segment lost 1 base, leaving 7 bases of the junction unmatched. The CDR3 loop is CASSIGWEGISTDTQYF. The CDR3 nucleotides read TGTGCCAGTAGTATAGGGTGGGAGGGGATTAGCACAGATACGCAGTATTTT.

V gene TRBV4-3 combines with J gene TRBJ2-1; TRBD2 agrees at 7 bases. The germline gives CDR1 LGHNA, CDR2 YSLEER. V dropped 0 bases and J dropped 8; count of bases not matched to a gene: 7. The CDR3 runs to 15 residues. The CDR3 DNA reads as TGCGCCAGCAGCCAAGATGGGATAGCGGGTGATGAGCAGTTCTTC. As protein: CASSQDGIAGDEQFF.

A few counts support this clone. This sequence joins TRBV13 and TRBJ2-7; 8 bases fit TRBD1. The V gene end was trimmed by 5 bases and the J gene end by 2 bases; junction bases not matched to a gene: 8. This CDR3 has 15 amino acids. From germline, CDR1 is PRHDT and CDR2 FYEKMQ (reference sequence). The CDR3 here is CASSPRTGLPYEQYF. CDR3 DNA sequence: TGTGCCAGCAGCCCGCGGACAGGGCTACCCTACGAGCAGTACTTC.

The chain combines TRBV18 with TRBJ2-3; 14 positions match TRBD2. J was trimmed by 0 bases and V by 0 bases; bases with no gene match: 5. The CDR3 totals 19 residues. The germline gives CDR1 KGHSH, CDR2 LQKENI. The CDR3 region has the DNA TGTGCCAGCTCACCACCGGTGGGACTAGCGGGAGAAAGCACAGATACGCAGTATTTT. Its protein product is CASSPPVGLAGESTDTQYF.

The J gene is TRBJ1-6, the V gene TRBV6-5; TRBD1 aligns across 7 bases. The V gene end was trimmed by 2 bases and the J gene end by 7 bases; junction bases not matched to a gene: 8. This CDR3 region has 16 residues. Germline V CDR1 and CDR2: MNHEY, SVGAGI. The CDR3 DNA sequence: TGTGCCAGCAGTTACAACTGGGACAGCAGAAATTCACCCCTCCACTTT. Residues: CASSYNWDSRNSPLHF.

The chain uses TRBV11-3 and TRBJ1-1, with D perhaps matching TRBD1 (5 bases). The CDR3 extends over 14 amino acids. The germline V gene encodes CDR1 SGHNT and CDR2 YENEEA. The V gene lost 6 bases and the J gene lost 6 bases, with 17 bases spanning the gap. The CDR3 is CASSHAQGIAEAFF. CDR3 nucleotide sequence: TGTGCCAGCAGTCATGCTCAGGGAATAGCTGAAGCTTTCTTT.

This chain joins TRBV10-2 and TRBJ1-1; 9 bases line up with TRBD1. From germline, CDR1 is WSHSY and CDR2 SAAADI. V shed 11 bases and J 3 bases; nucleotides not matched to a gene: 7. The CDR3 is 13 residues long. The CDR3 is CAVQGASDTEAFF. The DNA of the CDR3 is TGCGCCGTACAGGGGGCGAGTGACACTGAAGCTTTCTTT.

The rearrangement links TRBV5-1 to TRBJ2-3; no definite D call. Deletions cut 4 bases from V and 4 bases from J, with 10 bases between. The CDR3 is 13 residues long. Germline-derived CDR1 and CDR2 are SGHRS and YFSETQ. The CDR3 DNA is TGCGCCAGCAGCCCTATAACCCCAGATACGCAGTATTTT. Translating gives CASSPITPDTQYF.